This TCR beta chain was identified during a study of blood T cell repertoires in COVID-19. About the research overall: Sources were T cells, B-cell-depleted T cells, or PBMCs; the material itself was cDNA or gDNA.

The Seattle patients joined while their infection was active and were tracked longitudinally afterward. Under the authors' procedure: Estimated nucleated cell counts came from reference gene primer amplification. Using immunoSEQ multiplex PCR, the repertoire was profiled, and TCRdb retains in-frame clones only, with some absent. That table gives V, J and clone size, and the DNA gave D and trimming. Counted here are 100,000 to 120,000 clones, more than 80% occurring once; the ten biggest clones make up more than 5%. The germline V and J ends were trimmed by 10 bases and 4 bases, with 22 bases remaining between them. The CDR3 is 15 amino acids. The germline gives CDR1 LNHDA, CDR2 SQIVND (reference sequence).

The chain uses TRBV19 and TRBJ1-2; D may be TRBD1 (5 bases). Sequencing used peripheral blood. The sequence was obtained from a woman aged 60-75 years with COVID-19, enrolled during active disease. For the CDR3, the DNA is TGTGCCATCCGTGCGGCCGACAGTTTTAGCTATGGCTACACCTTC. It is translated as CAIRAADSFSYGYTF.